This TCR beta chain was observed in a study of blood T cell repertoires in COVID-19. Study at large: PBMCs, B-cell-depleted T cells, or T cells provided the cDNA or gDNA that made up the material.

Deletions cut 4 bases from V and 0 bases from J, with 6 bases between. This CDR3 has 12 amino acids. The germline CDR1 and CDR2 sequences are GTSNPN and SVGIG (reference sequence). Sequenced by immunoSEQ multiplex PCR; TCRdb stores in-frame clones only, minus some. This sample carries 90,000 to 120,000 clones, roughly 90% of them seen once, and the ten largest clones take roughly 4.9%. This TCR was sampled from a man aged 40-49 years with active or convalescent COVID-19. The sample consisted of peripheral blood. This chain uses TRBV30 with TRBJ1-2; D ambiguous. CDR3 coding DNA: TGTGCCTGGACGGGGTCTAACTATGGCTACACCTTC. The encoded protein is CAWTGSNYGYTF.